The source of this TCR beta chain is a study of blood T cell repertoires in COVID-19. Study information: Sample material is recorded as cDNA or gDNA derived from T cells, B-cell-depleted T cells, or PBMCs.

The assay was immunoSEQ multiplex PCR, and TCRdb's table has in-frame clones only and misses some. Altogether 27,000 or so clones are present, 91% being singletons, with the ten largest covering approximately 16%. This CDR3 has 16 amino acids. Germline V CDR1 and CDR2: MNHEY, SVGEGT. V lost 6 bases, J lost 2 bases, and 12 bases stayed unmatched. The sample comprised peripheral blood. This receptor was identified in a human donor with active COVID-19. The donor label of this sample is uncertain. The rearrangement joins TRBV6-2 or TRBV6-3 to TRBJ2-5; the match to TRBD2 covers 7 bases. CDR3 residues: CASSPLGRGRQETQYF. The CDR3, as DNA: TGTGCCAGCAGCCCGTTGGGGCGCGGGAGACAAGAGACCCAGTACTTC.